The rows below give T cell receptor beta chains drawn from one sample of a study of T cell responses to AZD1222 COVID-19 vaccine. TCRdb keeps only in-frame clones here, not all; method: immunoSEQ multiplex PCR. This repertoire shows roughly 77,000 clones, 85% to 95% found once; its top ten account for about 5%. This specimen consisted of peripheral blood, obtained on day 0 of AZD1222 vaccination. These receptors all come from an adult in good health. Both conserved end residues are part of each CDR3. D genes are given only for firm matches. Rows give clone size only sometimes, using once, few, many, or a class for an expanded clone.

>-|-|TRBJ2-7|TRBV5-1
CASSLRSGTEAYEQYF
TGCGCCAGCAGCTTGAGATCCGGGACCGAAGCCTACGAGCAGTACTTC
>-|TRBD2|TRBJ2-5|TRBV27
CASSLPPGTSVKETQYF
TGTGCCAGCAGTCTTCCCCCCGGGACTAGCGTTAAAGAGACCCAGTACTTC
>once|-|TRBJ1-5|TRBV9
CASSLSPQGGQPQHF
TGTGCCAGCAGCCTTTCCCCACAGGGTGGTCAGCCCCAGCATTTT
>-|-|TRBJ2-7|TRBV18
CASSPQGAYEQYF
TGTGCCAGCTCACCACAGGGGGCCTACGAGCAGTACTTC
>once|-|TRBJ2-2|TRBV18
CASSPISDGELFF
TGTGCCAGCTCACCGATAAGTGACGGGGAGCTGTTTTTT
>-|-|TRBJ1-2|TRBV28
CASSYPSGVGYGYTF
TGTGCCAGCAGTTATCCTTCAGGGGTCGGGTATGGCTACACCTTC
>-|-|TRBJ1-5|TRBV2
CASSFWTDNQPQHF
TGTGCCAGCAGTTTTTGGACAGACAATCAGCCCCAGCATTTT
>-|-|TRBJ1-5|TRBV21-1
CASSPKMTGQGYSNQPQHF
TGTGCCAGCAGCCCGAAGATGACTGGACAGGGGTATAGCAATCAGCCCCAGCATTTT
>-|TRBD1|TRBJ2-1|TRBV11-2
CASSTKDRRIYNEQFF
TGTGCCAGCAGCACTAAGGACAGGAGGATTTACAATGAGCAGTTCTTC
>-|TRBD1|TRBJ2-7|TRBV27
CASSFSGQGIYEQYF
TGTGCCAGCAGTTTCTCGGGACAGGGGATCTACGAGCAGTACTTC
>-|-|TRBJ1-6|TRBV7-3
CASSTEVNSPLHF
TGTGCCAGCAGCACAGAAGTTAATTCACCCCTCCACTTT
>-|TRBD2|TRBJ2-1|TRBV7-2
CASSLEAGRIEQFF
TGTGCCAGCAGCTTAGAAGCCGGGAGGATTGAGCAGTTCTTC
>-|TRBD2|TRBJ2-7|TRBV2
CASSRLAGYEQYF
TGTGCCAGCAGTAGACTAGCAGGCTACGAGCAGTACTTC
>-|-|TRBJ2-7|TRBV11-2
CASSLWGRDEQYF
TGTGCCAGCAGCTTATGGGGCAGGGACGAGCAGTACTTC
>-|-|TRBJ2-1|TRBV20-1
CSARVVDSQFF
TGCAGTGCTCGAGTGGTGGACTCCCAGTTCTTC
>-|-|TRBJ1-4|TRBV28
CASSLIETAEKLFF
TGTGCCAGCAGTTTAATTGAGACAGCGGAAAAACTGTTTTTT
>-|-|TRBJ1-2|TRBV4-1
CASSRSLQQSDGYTF
TGCGCCAGCAGCCGATCGCTACAGCAATCAGATGGCTACACCTTC
>-|TRBD1|TRBJ1-6|TRBV9
CASSVGPGGSFNSPLHF
TGTGCCAGCAGCGTAGGTCCAGGGGGCAGCTTTAATTCACCCCTCCACTTT
>-|TRBD1|TRBJ2-5|TRBV27
CASSFQQGQETQYF
TGTGCCAGCAGTTTCCAACAGGGGCAAGAGACCCAGTACTTC
>-|-|TRBJ2-4|TRBV11-2
CASSLLGRGPELYF
TGTGCCAGCAGCCTTCTGGGCAGGGGCCCTGAGCTGTACTTC
>-|-|TRBJ2-7|TRBV5-1
CASSLWQAVGEQYF
TGCGCCAGCAGCTTGTGGCAGGCGGTCGGCGAGCAGTACTTC
>-|-|TRBJ2-3|TRBV11-2
CASSLSGAADTQYF
TGTGCCAGCAGCTTGTCGGGGGCCGCAGATACGCAGTATTTT
>-|-|TRBJ1-4|TRBV12-3/TRBV12-4
CASSFGRNEKLFF
TGTGCCAGCAGTTTCGGACGTAATGAAAAACTGTTTTTT
>few|-|TRBJ1-2|TRBV18
CASSPLDWAARGYTF
TGTGCCAGCTCACCATTGGATTGGGCCGCGAGAGGCTACACCTTC
>-|-|TRBJ1-5|TRBV28
CASGLQENSNQPQHF
TGTGCCAGCGGCCTGCAGGAGAATAGCAATCAGCCCCAGCATTTT
>-|-|TRBJ2-3|TRBV3-1/TRBV3-2
CASSQELNLGTDTQYF
TGTGCCAGCAGCCAAGAGCTCAACCTGGGCACAGATACGCAGTATTTT